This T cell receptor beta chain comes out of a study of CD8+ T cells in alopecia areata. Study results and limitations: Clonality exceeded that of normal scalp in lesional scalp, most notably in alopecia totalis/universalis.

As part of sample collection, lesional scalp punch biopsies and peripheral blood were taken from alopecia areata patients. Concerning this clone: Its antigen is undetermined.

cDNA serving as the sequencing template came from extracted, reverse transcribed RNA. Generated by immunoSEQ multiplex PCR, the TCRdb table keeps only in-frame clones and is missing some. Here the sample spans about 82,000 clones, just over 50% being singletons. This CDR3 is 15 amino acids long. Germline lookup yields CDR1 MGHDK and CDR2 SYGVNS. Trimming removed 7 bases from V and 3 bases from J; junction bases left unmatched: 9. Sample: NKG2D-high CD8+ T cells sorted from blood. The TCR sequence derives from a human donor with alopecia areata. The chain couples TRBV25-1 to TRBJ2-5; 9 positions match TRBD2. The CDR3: CASTYLSGGKETQYF. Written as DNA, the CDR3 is TGTGCCAGCACATACCTAAGCGGGGGGAAAGAGACCCAGTACTTC. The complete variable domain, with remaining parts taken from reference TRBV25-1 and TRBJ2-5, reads EADIYQTPRYLVIGTGKKITLECSQTMGHDKMYWYQQDPGMELHLIHYSYGVNSTEKGDLSSESTVSRIRTEHFPLTLESARPSHTSQYLCASTYLSGGKETQYFGPGTRLLVL.